The rows below give T cell receptor beta chains drawn from one sample of a study of T cells in Graves' hyperthyroidism and ophthalmopathy. TCRdb recomputed calls from the multiplex PCR reads with MiXCR, one row per CDR3 protein. The sample carries about 420,000 distinct CDR3 sequences, approximately 14% recorded once. Sequenced: blood. The receptors were gathered from a woman under 30 with Graves' hyperthyroidism. Both conserved end residues are part of each CDR3. The D gene is left open where the match is weak. The listing skips clone size in some rows; elsewhere it reads once, few, many or a size class.

TRBD1,.,TRBV9,TRBJ1-2,CASSASYLVPGQGDGYTF,TGTGCCAGCAGCGCCTCATACCTCGTTCCGGGACAGGGGGATGGCTACACCTTC
.,many,TRBV6-1,TRBJ1-5,CASSMTRTNQPQHF,TGTGCCAGCAGCATGACAAGGACCAATCAGCCCCAGCATTTT
.,many,TRBV6-1,TRBJ2-6,CASSEMGGDSGANVLTF,TGTGCCAGCAGTGAGATGGGCGGGGACTCTGGGGCCAACGTCCTGACTTTC
.,few,TRBV6-5,TRBJ2-3,CASSYGRPTTDTQYF,TGTGCCAGCAGTTACGGACGGCCCACCACAGATACGCAGTATTTT
.,few,TRBV6-1,TRBJ1-3,CASSNDRGLWNTIYF,TGTGCCAGCAGTAATGACAGAGGGCTTTGGAACACCATATATTTT
.,.,TRBV19,TRBJ1-1,CASRYSRQLNTEAFF,TGTGCCAGTAGATATTCCCGCCAGCTGAACACTGAAGCTTTCTTT
.,few,TRBV6-1,TRBJ1-2,CASTSGYGYTF,TGTGCCAGCACTTCGGGTTATGGCTACACCTTC
.,many,TRBV7-9,TRBJ1-2,CASSLDVRAGGYTF,TGTGCCAGCAGCTTAGATGTCAGGGCGGGAGGCTACACCTTC
.,.,TRBV29-1,TRBJ2-3,CSVESLAPSTDTQYF,TGCAGCGTTGAGTCCCTAGCGCCAAGCACAGATACGCAGTATTTT
TRBD1,few,TRBV9,TRBJ2-1,CASSAGQAYNEQFF,TGTGCCAGCAGCGCCGGACAGGCCTACAATGAGCAGTTCTTC
.,few,TRBV7-9,TRBJ1-5,CASSDSVYSNQPQHF,TGTGCCAGCAGCGACTCAGTTTATAGCAATCAGCCCCAGCATTTT
.,.,TRBV28,TRBJ2-7,CASSLPGRGGQYF,TGTGCCAGCAGTCTACCGGGCCGAGGGGGGCAGTACTTC
TRBD1,few,TRBV27,TRBJ1-6,CASSSPRTGGLTTRQTLPLHF,TGTGCCAGCAGTTCCCCGCGGACAGGGGGTCTTACAACCCGACAAACCCTACCCCTCCACTTT
.,.,TRBV20-1,TRBJ1-4,CSARVGGINEKLFF,TGCAGTGCTCGTGTTGGGGGGATTAATGAAAAACTGTTTTTT
.,few,TRBV28,TRBJ2-3,CASSTPGRRAGTDTQYF,TGTGCCAGCAGTACCCCGGGGCGGCGGGCAGGTACAGATACGCAGTATTTT
.,many,TRBV20-1,TRBJ2-3,CSAFPASRDTQYF,TGCAGTGCTTTTCCGGCCAGCAGAGATACGCAGTATTTT
.,few,TRBV6-1,TRBJ1-5,CASRRTPGTRGNQPQHF,TGTGCCAGCAGACGAACACCAGGGACCAGAGGGAATCAGCCCCAGCATTTT
.,.,TRBV7-3,TRBJ2-7,CASSLTSSIHYEQYF,TGTGCCAGCAGCTTAACGTCTAGCATACACTACGAGCAGTACTTC
TRBD2,many,TRBV6-1,TRBJ2-1,CASSPGTSGDNEQFF,TGTGCCAGCAGCCCCGGGACTAGCGGAGACAATGAGCAGTTCTTC
.,many,TRBV11-2,TRBJ2-7,CASSLGGSPYEQYF,TGTGCCAGCAGCTTGGGAGGTTCCCCCTACGAGCAGTACTTC
.,many,TRBV9,TRBJ2-5,CASSVTGETQYF,TGTGCCAGCAGCGTTACGGGAGAGACCCAGTACTTC
TRBD1,.,TRBV7-2,TRBJ2-7,CASSLVRDRVGSAVYEQYF,TGTGCCAGCAGCTTAGTCCGGGACAGGGTTGGGAGTGCGGTCTACGAGCAGTACTTC
.,.,TRBV20-1,TRBJ1-3,CSAREGPGNTIYF,TGCAGTGCTAGGGAGGGGCCTGGAAACACCATATATTTT
TRBD1,many,TRBV20-1,TRBJ2-5,CSAGTDQETQYF,TGCAGTGCTGGGACAGATCAAGAGACCCAGTACTTC
TRBD1,.,TRBV5-1,TRBJ1-6,CASSLVTGANSPLHF,TGCGCCAGCAGCTTGGTGACAGGGGCTAATTCACCCCTCCACTTT
TRBD2,.,TRBV28,TRBJ2-1,CASSSAGSGRANEQFF,TGTGCCAGCAGTTCCGCCGGTAGCGGGAGGGCCAATGAGCAGTTCTTC
.,few,TRBV7-2,TRBJ2-7,CASSLEVQRSSYEQYF,TGTGCCAGCAGCTTAGAGGTCCAGAGAAGCTCCTACGAGCAGTACTTC
.,.,TRBV19,TRBJ2-3,CASSQPPTGSTDTQYF,TGTGCCAGTAGCCAACCTCCTACAGGCTCCACAGATACGCAGTATTTT
.,many,TRBV10-3,TRBJ2-1,CAISELGEQFF,TGTGCCATCAGTGAGTTAGGTGAGCAGTTCTTC
.,few,TRBV7-2,TRBJ2-7,CASSLVGSSLSYEQYF,TGTGCCAGCAGCTTAGTAGGCAGCTCCTTATCGTACGAGCAGTACTTC
TRBD1,many,TRBV24-1,TRBJ1-4,CATSATPGTENEKLFF,TGTGCCACCAGTGCCACTCCCGGGACAGAGAATGAAAAACTGTTTTTT
.,few,TRBV6-1,TRBJ2-6,CASSLLPAGMGANVLTF,TGTGCCAGCAGCCTGCTCCCGGCGGGGATGGGGGCCAACGTCCTGACTTTC
.,many,TRBV30,TRBJ2-4,CAWSFTELAKNIQYF,TGTGCCTGGAGTTTTACAGAGCTAGCCAAAAACATTCAGTACTTC
.,many,TRBV5-1,TRBJ2-2,CASSLVSPGIWNTGELFF,TGCGCCAGCAGCTTGGTCAGCCCAGGGATCTGGAACACCGGGGAGCTGTTTTTT
TRBD2,.,TRBV6-2/TRBV6-3,TRBJ2-5,CASSLRRGGETQYF,TGTGCCAGCAGCCTGAGGAGGGGAGGGGAGACCCAGTACTTC
.,.,TRBV7-3,TRBJ1-1,CASSQEVDSEAFF,TGTGCCAGCAGCCAGGAGGTTGACAGTGAAGCTTTCTTT
TRBD2,.,TRBV18,TRBJ2-1,CASSRAGGPLNEQFF,TGTGCCAGCTCACGAGCGGGAGGACCGCTAAATGAGCAGTTCTTC
.,.,TRBV10-2,TRBJ1-1,CASSENSGRTEAFF,TGCGCCAGCAGTGAGAACTCCGGCCGCACTGAAGCTTTCTTT
TRBD2,many,TRBV5-1,TRBJ2-1,CASSPGTSPPEQFF,TGCGCCAGCAGCCCCGGGACTAGCCCCCCTGAGCAGTTCTTC
.,many,TRBV20-1,TRBJ2-7,CSASFPRISPYEQYF,TGCAGTGCTTCATTTCCTAGAATTAGCCCCTACGAGCAGTACTTC
TRBD1,.,TRBV6-1,TRBJ1-4,CASSETVGGTGGEKLFF,TGTGCCAGCAGTGAAACTGTGGGTGGGACAGGGGGTGAAAAACTGTTTTTT
.,many,TRBV28,TRBJ2-7,CASSLDSSYEQYF,TGTGCCAGCAGTTTAGACAGCTCCTACGAGCAGTACTTC
TRBD1,many,TRBV28,TRBJ2-7,CASSSGQGAKQYF,TGTGCCAGCAGTTCGGGACAGGGGGCCAAGCAGTACTTC
.,.,TRBV20-1,TRBJ2-7,CSASLAFGYEQYF,TGCAGTGCTAGTTTGGCATTCGGCTACGAGCAGTACTTC
TRBD1,few,TRBV6-2/TRBV6-3,TRBJ2-7,CATLKGGGYEQYF,TGTGCCACCTTAAAAGGGGGCGGATACGAGCAGTACTTC
TRBD2,few,TRBV2,TRBJ2-1,CASSSLAGGIDEQFF,TGTGCCAGCAGTTCTCTAGCGGGAGGGATCGATGAGCAGTTCTTC
.,many,TRBV11-2,TRBJ1-4,CASSLRPIEKLFF,TGTGCCAGCAGCTTACGCCCGATTGAAAAACTGTTTTTT
.,few,TRBV14,TRBJ1-2,CASSQPGRYGYTF,TGTGCCAGCAGCCAACCGGGACGTTATGGCTACACCTTC
.,many,TRBV4-3,TRBJ1-1,CASSQRIDTEAFF,TGCGCCAGCAGCCAGCGTATCGACACTGAAGCTTTCTTT
.,many,TRBV7-9,TRBJ2-7,CASSLVQAPYEQYF,TGTGCCAGCAGCTTAGTTCAGGCCCCCTACGAGCAGTACTTC
.,many,TRBV4-3,TRBJ2-3,CASSQDLWDSTDTQYF,TGCGCCAGCAGCCAAGATCTGTGGGATAGCACAGATACGCAGTATTTT
TRBD2,many,TRBV6-2/TRBV6-3,TRBJ2-2,CASSYSTSGSSGELFF,TGTGCCAGCAGTTACTCGACTAGCGGGAGTTCCGGGGAGCTGTTTTTT
TRBD2,many,TRBV13,TRBJ2-5,CASSPSPSGRETQYF,TGTGCCAGCAGCCCCTCCCCTAGCGGGAGGGAGACCCAGTACTTC
TRBD1,.,TRBV2,TRBJ2-5,CASRATGTGLETQYF,TGTGCCAGCAGGGCTACCGGGACAGGATTGGAGACCCAGTACTTC